Described below is a single TCR beta chain sequence and its context. The record originates from a study of blood T cells in healthy people across ages. The V end was cut by 5 bases, the J end by 5 bases, with 17 bases between. This CDR3 spans 15 amino acids. Germline CDR1 is SGHTA and CDR2 is FQGNSA. It was with a sample-barcoded 5' primer and a J-beta primer mix that a second PCR of roughly 7 to 12 cycles was run. TCRdb reprocessed the 5' RACE reads via MiXCR and lists one record per CDR3 protein. The sample holds over 1,200,000 distinct CDR3 sequences; almost 60% are singletons and the top ten take over 6.5%.

The rearrangement uses TRBV7-2 and TRBJ2-3, with a weak D call TRBD1 (5 bases). Sequencing used blood. The clonotype comes from a man between 18 and 35 years old in good health. The DNA for the CDR3 is TGTGCCAGCAGCCAAAGTTTGGGGCTTGTAGATACGCAGTATTTT. This gives the protein CASSQSLGLVDTQYF.